This T cell receptor (beta chain) is drawn from a study of blood T cell repertoires in COVID-19. Study-wide background: There were acute and convalescent COVID-19 samples, and they came from the United States, Italy and Spain. The analysed material was cDNA or gDNA that came from T cells, B-cell-depleted T cells, or PBMCs.

Per the original data handling: Cell counts per sample came from amplifying reference gene primers. Sequencing used immunoSEQ multiplex PCR; TCRdb keeps in-frame clones, though not all of them. Clone size and V and J calls were adopted from that table, with D and trimming inferred from the DNA. The sample gives about 220,000 clones, 65% to 85% of which show up once; around 13% is in the top ten. The CDR3 consists of 12 residues. V shed 7 bases and J shed 3 bases, with 10 bases lying between them. Per germline, CDR1 MNHEY and CDR2 SVGAGI. The table lists this clone with a few counts. The chain carries TRBV6-5 and TRBJ2-7; no reliable D call. This TCR derives from a human donor in a cohort sampled during active COVID-19. The sequencing input was peripheral blood. CDR3 in amino acids: CASINSFYEQYF. The CDR3 DNA reads as TGTGCCAGCATCAACTCGTTCTACGAGCAGTACTTC.